This T cell receptor (beta chain) was sequenced in a study of cytomegalovirus exposure and HLA in healthy donors (dated by TCRdb to the late 2010s). As for the study more broadly: In an earlier analysis of approximately 640 of the donors, about 270 Gb of sequence data and 120 million or so unique TCR beta sequences from some 170 million T cells were reported. Every discovery cohort repertoire had been produced on one sequencing platform. About 300 gigabases of sequencing data and 78 million or so unique TCR sequences were included in an early release covering over 600 HLA-typed donors. Along with the roughly 700-subject first cohort, a separate validation cohort of roughly 110 different subjects was used. Class I and class II HLA loci were covered by the typing at four-digit resolution. In a later analysis, previously published TCR beta repertoires from several hundred donors were re-analyzed and high-resolution HLA genotyping was added so that TCR occurrence patterns could be studied. About five DR-DQ haplotypes were treated as single units for association and clustering because of strong linkage in the cohort. Of the roughly 400 genotyped donors, 75% to 85% were placed in the genetic ancestry cluster associated with self-reported Caucasian donors. Alongside the repertoire data, information on donor age, sex, ethnicity and CMV serostatus was compiled. The study used immunosequencing to profile the T cell repertoires of some 600 subjects and linked those repertoires to cytomegalovirus serostatus. To predict cytomegalovirus infection status, the study brought together high-throughput TCR immunosequencing, statistical association of individual TCRs with disease status, and machine learning. In an earlier analysis of a few hundred of the donors, high-throughput TCR beta sequencing was used to judge whether each TCR beta V gene segment behaved as functional or pseudogenic. The number of donors typed differed by locus, with about 620-630 for A, B, C, DRB1 and DQB1, roughly 520 for DQA1, approximately 570 for DPA1, and approximately 470 for DPB1. The aim of the study was to test whether cataloging public T cell receptors could identify signatures of past pathogen exposure. Rather than drawing on any new phenotypic data, the later analysis identified candidate immune exposures from TCR beta sequences and the way those sequences occurred across donors. Among roughly 400 genotyped donors of the cohort, an average of around 240,000 unique TCR beta nucleotide sequences was sequenced per donor, of which 15% to 20% were non-productive. A later genetic analysis used genome-wide SNP genotypes for 398 of the 666 donors, treating that subset as a discovery cohort.

For CDR1 and CDR2, the germline V gene lists SQVTM and ANQGSEA. Taken from cysteine to phenylalanine, the CDR3 has 13 residues. Just the 39-base CDR3 DNA is kept, in frame starting at base 1. V was cut back by 3 bases and J by 2 bases, leaving a gap of 11 bases between them. The cohort comprised around 700 healthy bone marrow donors. At the time of sampling, every cohort member was nominally healthy, though immune exposures that went unrecorded were likely present. The donor was CMV seropositive and belonged to the group of around 300 seropositive cohort members. Each donor provided a peripheral blood sample, and peripheral blood mononuclear cells were used for TCR beta sequencing. Genomic DNA was extracted from the blood cell samples with the Qiagen DNeasy Blood Extraction Kit. The count of this clone is one. It lacks a known antigen. No base quality information exists; no much larger clone differs at one position.

Results and caveats for the whole study, not just this receptor: Linkage disequilibrium might explain the correlated functional status among segregating V segments, but an unknown experimental factor could not be excluded. Most TCR sequences were seen in very few donors, while some public TCRs were found in many individuals. Broadly in line with IMGT annotations, most TCR beta V segments showed up in productive rearrangements about 87% or about 30% of the time in an earlier analysis of under 700 of the donors. Because the 87-base-pair reads could not distinguish some IMGT-functional V segments, including TRBV6-2 and TRBV6-3, those segments were excluded. Specific HLA alleles were associated with some 15,000 TCR beta sequences at a false discovery rate of 0.05 in a later analysis. The authors suggested that the approach could potentially be generalized to other disease states and immunological phenotypes. HLA typing was unavailable for some donors at each locus, so association tests used only the typed subset. In vitro tests confirmed that a few of the cytomegalovirus-associated TCR beta chains recognize cytomegalovirus antigens. According to a later analysis, most CMV-associated TCR beta chains appeared to be HLA-restricted, and the HLA associations seemed to be driven largely by CMV exposure. A later genetic analysis associated a missense DCLRE1C variant with V-gene and J-gene trimming of TCR beta chains, and an independent cohort replicated the association. Several of the top co-occurrence clusters appeared to be linked to parvovirus B19, influenza, CMV and Epstein-Barr virus, according to a later analysis. Sequencing depth was assumed to be roughly uniform across donors in the presence/absence analyses, though that assumption may not hold. The only immune exposure information available for the cohort was CMV serostatus. A group of highly shared sequence variants was considered likely to be a technical artifact of the sequencing pipeline. The classifier was reported to diagnose cytomegalovirus status with high specificity and sensitivity in both the original and validation cohorts. According to a later genetic analysis, donors in an Asian-associated ancestry cluster had fewer N-insertions in productive TCRs than the approximately 700-donor mean. A further reported finding was that TCR beta sequences accurately predicted the HLA-A and HLA-B alleles for most subjects in the first cohort. Assigning TCR associations to individual alleles was difficult when HLA alleles, especially DR and DQ, strongly co-occurred. The cohort was sequenced for TCR beta chains only, and without alpha or paired-chain data the features that could be detected were limited. Compared with equally common non-associated chains, HLA-associated TCR beta chains in a later analysis were more clonally expanded and had lower generation probabilities. The earlier analysis of a few hundred of the donors excluded about 16 rarely observed V segments, including chromosome 9 orphons, because counts were too low. The study listed 150 to 200 TCR beta chains as associated with cytomegalovirus. In a later analysis, TCR association rates were found to vary across HLA loci, with the most associated TCRs seen for DRB1 alleles and the fewest for HLA-C alleles.

The method was the immunoSEQ multiplex PCR assay. For the multiplex PCR, a mixture combining 60 forward primers for TCR Vbeta segments and 13 reverse primers for TCR Jbeta segments was used. Amplification of the CDR3 region of rearranged TCR beta genes was performed with a multiplex PCR assay on genomic DNA. The amplified TCR beta libraries were sequenced on the Illumina HiSeq System as 87-base-pair reads. Per the source publication's procedure: In a later analysis, some 80 million unique TCR beta chains were counted across the roughly 700 repertoires, and about 10 million of these chains were shared by at least two donors. To remove PCR and sequencing errors, raw reads were error-corrected and collapsed into unique sequences using a nearest-neighbor algorithm that merged closely related sequences. To assign V, D and J gene segments, CDR3 sequences were aligned to IMGT reference sequences. For a sequence to be retained, a match of at least six nucleotides to both a V gene segment and a J gene segment was required. A rearrangement was called productive if the CDR3 had no stop codons and remained in frame with V and J, and every other rearrangement was called non-productive. CDR3 was defined according to IMGT convention as the region running from the second conserved V-encoded cysteine to the conserved J-encoded phenylalanine. In an earlier analysis of more than 550 of the donors, sequences lacking an unambiguous match to a single V gene segment were excluded. An earlier analysis of fewer than 650 of the donors classified V segments as functional when productive rearrangements were above 56.7% and as segregating when the standard deviation between donors was above 5%. A statistical classification framework was built to diagnose cytomegalovirus status from the catalog of TCR beta chain sequences. In a later analysis, TCR nucleotide sequences were compared against IMGT/GENE-DB human TR gene sequences so that V and J genes could be assigned. The TCRdist pipeline was used in a later analysis to assign CDR3 sequences and most-parsimonious VDJ recombination scenarios. In a later analysis, each TCR beta chain was defined by its CDR3 amino acid sequence together with its V-gene family, and reads lacking a unique V-gene family were excluded. To address suspected cross-contamination and a sequencing artifact, a later analysis removed 592 highly shared, low-generation-probability nucleotide sequences. In a later analysis, a clonal expansion index was calculated for each public chain from normalized within-repertoire ranks of inferred template counts. Generation probabilities in a later analysis came from a VDJ recombination model fitted to out-of-frame rearrangements, and those results were checked against IGoR. Hypergeometric tests were used in a later analysis to score TCR-TCR, TCR-HLA and TCR-CMV co-occurrence, with a repertoire-size bias correction applied to the TCR pairs. False discovery rates were estimated in a later analysis by permuting HLA or CMV assignments 20 times. In a later analysis, co-occurring TCRs were grouped using DBSCAN, with TCRdist sequence similarity added in when clustering inside HLA-allele-positive subsets. For co-occurrence clustering, repertoires with fewer than 30,000 or more than 120,000 public chains were excluded, along with roughly 5 repertoires with anomalous nucleotide sharing. TCRdb stores this immuneACCESS table with in-frame sequences only. Part of the clones is absent; in the studies checked, under half of the shortfall reflects unresolved V genes, and no reason is known for the rest. V, J and clone size derive from that table, while D and trimming were established from the DNA sequence. A total of some 190,000 clones appear in this sample, around 80% of them only once. About 1.4% of the sample belongs to the ten largest clones.

The sequenced material came from PBMCs. The chain couples TRBV29-1 to TRBJ2-7, with TRBD1 tentatively as D gene (6 bases match). The sequence derives from a girl aged 5-17 years in good health and CMV-seropositive. The nucleotides read TGCAGCGTTGACGGTGACAGGCCCTACGAGCAGTACTTC. Its protein is CSVDGDRPYEQYF.